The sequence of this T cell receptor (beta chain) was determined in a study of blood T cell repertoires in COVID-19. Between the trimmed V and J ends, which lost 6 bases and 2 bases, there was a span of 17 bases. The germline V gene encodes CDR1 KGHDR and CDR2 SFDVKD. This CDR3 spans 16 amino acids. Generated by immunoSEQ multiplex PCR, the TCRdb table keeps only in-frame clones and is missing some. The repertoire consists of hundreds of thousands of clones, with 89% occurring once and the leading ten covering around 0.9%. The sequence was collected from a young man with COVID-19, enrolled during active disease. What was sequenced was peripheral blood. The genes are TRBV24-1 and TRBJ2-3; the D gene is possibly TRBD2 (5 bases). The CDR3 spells CATSLHSGMSTDTQYF. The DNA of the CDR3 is TGTGCCACCAGTTTACATTCGGGGATGTCCACAGATACGCAGTATTTT.